Listed below are T cell receptor beta chains from one sample, sequenced in a study of blood T cell repertoires in COVID-19. Libraries were prepared by immunoSEQ multiplex PCR; TCRdb keeps only in-frame clonotypes and omits some of them. The sample has about 200,000 clones; 85% to 90% are singletons. The specimen sequenced was peripheral blood. The receptors derive from an older man with acute or convalescent COVID-19. Each CDR3 is given with its conserved first and last residue. Each record gives: J gene, D gene, V gene, clone size, CDR3 DNA, CDR3 protein. A D gene is named only where the DNA matches it firmly. The size of a clone is reported for some rows only, either as once, few or many, or as a class for expanded clones.

>TRBJ2-2|NA|TRBV11-2|NA
TGTGCCACTGAGACCCAGAGGTTATCCGGGGAGCTGTTTTTT
CATETQRLSGELFF
>TRBJ2-5|NA|TRBV11-3|once
TGTGCCAGCAGCCTACGGCTTCTACCAGGGGAGACCCAGTACTTC
CASSLRLLPGETQYF
>TRBJ2-2|NA|TRBV9|NA
TGTGCCAGCAGCGTAGACCCCCGACCTAGGAACACCGGGGAGCTGTTTTTT
CASSVDPRPRNTGELFF
>TRBJ2-5|TRBD1|TRBV3-1/TRBV3-2|NA
TGTGCCAGCAGCCCCAGTACAGGGGTTGGTAAGACCCAGTACTTC
CASSPSTGVGKTQYF
>TRBJ1-3|NA|TRBV5-8|NA
TGTGCCAGCAGCTTGTCTCGAAACACCATATATTTT
CASSLSRNTIYF
>TRBJ1-2|NA|TRBV5-1|few
TGCGCCAGCAGGCGAAATACAGCCGAGGGCTACACCTTC
CASRRNTAEGYTF
>TRBJ1-3|NA|TRBV19|once
TGTGCCACCTCGATAGCGGCATGGTCCGGAAACACCATATATTTT
CATSIAAWSGNTIYF
>TRBJ2-5|NA|TRBV3-1/TRBV3-2|NA
TGTGCCAGCAGCGTACGGGGGGAGACCCAGTACTTC
CASSVRGETQYF
>TRBJ1-3|NA|TRBV4-1|NA
TGCGCCAGCAGCCAAGATTTCCACTCTGGAAACACCATATATTTT
CASSQDFHSGNTIYF
>TRBJ2-3|TRBD2|TRBV5-8|NA
TGTGCCAGCAGCGTTGAGGGGAAACGGGACTACCGTACGCAGTATTTT
CASSVEGKRDYRTQYF
>TRBJ1-1|NA|TRBV6-5|NA
TGTGCCAGCAGCTACCGGTGGACAGTTAACACTGAAGCTTTCTTT
CASSYRWTVNTEAFF
>TRBJ2-4|TRBD2|TRBV27|NA
TGTGCCAGCAGTTTATCCACCGGGACTAGAAAAAACATTCAGTACTTC
CASSLSTGTRKNIQYF
>TRBJ1-2|NA|TRBV28|NA
TGTGCCAGCAACCCCCGAGGCCCCCCCTATGGCTACACCTTC
CASNPRGPPYGYTF
>TRBJ2-3|NA|TRBV7-2|NA
TGTGCCAGCAGCCCCCCCTTGCGGGCCAACACAGATACGCAGTATTTT
CASSPPLRANTDTQYF